The clone carrying this T cell receptor beta chain was counted at least ten times. The antigen is undetermined. The data belong to a study of Graves' ophthalmopathy and Graves' hyperthyroidism. RNA transcripts served as template for amplifying TCR beta CDR3 sequences. Amplification began with first-round RT-PCR using HTBI primers, then second-round multiplex PCR was performed. TCRdb re-analysed the multiplex PCR reads in MiXCR, keeping a single row per CDR3 protein. Seen here are 600,000 to 700,000 distinct CDR3 sequences, 35% to 50% observed once, and the top ten hold roughly 3.5%. Study results and limitations: This model predicted ophthalmopathy progression (sensitivity 70.59%, specificity 72.22%).

The V end was cut by 4 bases, the J end by 0 bases, with 5 bases between. CDR1 and CDR2 (germline): KGHDR, SFDVKD. The CDR3 covers 14 residues. The V gene is TRBV24-1, the J gene TRBJ2-2; the D gene is possibly TRBD1 (5 bases). The source of this sequence is an adult man with Graves' ophthalmopathy. The sample was peripheral blood. The CDR3 sequence: CATSETANTGELFF. The CDR3, as DNA: TGTGCCACCAGTGAGACAGCGAACACCGGGGAGCTGTTTTTT.